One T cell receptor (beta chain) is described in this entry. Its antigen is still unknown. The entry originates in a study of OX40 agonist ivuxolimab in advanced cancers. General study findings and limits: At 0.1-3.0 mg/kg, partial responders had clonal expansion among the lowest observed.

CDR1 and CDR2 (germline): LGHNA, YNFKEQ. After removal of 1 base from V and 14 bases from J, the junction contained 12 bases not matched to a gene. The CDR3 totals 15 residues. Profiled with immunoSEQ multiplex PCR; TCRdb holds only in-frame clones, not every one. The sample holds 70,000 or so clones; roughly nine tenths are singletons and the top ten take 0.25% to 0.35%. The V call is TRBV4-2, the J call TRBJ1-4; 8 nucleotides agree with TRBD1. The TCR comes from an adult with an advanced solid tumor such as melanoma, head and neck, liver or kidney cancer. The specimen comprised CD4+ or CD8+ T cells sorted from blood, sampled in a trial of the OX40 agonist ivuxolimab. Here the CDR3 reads CASSQGLEKYRGLFF. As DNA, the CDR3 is TGTGCCAGCAGCCAAGGATTGGAAAAGTACAGGGGGCTGTTTTTT.